The source of this T cell receptor beta chain is a study of T cell responses to AZD1222 COVID-19 vaccine. Study overall: Timing groups of about 4 and about 12 weeks for second doses were pooled.

Findings and limits, study-wide: Spike-wide coverage was observed for vaccine-associated CD4 TCRs, with dominant responses at 160-218 and 743-854. Breadth and depth of Spike-specific TCRs rose after two AZD1222 doses. Clonal diversity may have been underestimated, and the donors were mostly white British, with more females than males.

Repertoires were generated with immunoSEQ multiplex PCR, while TCRdb's copy carries only in-frame clones and drops some. The sample contains about 86,000 clones, 90% of which appear only once. A word on this clone: What it binds is unknown.

The TCR sequence derives from an adult in good health. Sequencing used peripheral blood, obtained on day 0 of AZD1222 vaccination.

CDR3 bases: TGTGCCAGCAGTTACTCTACACCCCGACAGAATTCACCCCTCCACTTT. Amino acid sequence: CASSYSTPRQNSPLHF. This sequence joins TRBV6-5 and TRBJ1-6, with D perhaps TRBD1 (5 bases). The CDR3 is made up of 16 amino acids. V shed 0 bases and J shed 7 bases, with 13 bases lying between them. The germline V gene has CDR1 MNHEY and CDR2 SVGAGI.